Listed below are T cell receptor beta chains from one sample, sequenced in a study of blood T cell repertoires in COVID-19. Sequenced by immunoSEQ multiplex PCR; TCRdb stores in-frame clones only, minus some. Of 150,000 to 200,000 clones listed, 65% to 80% are singletons. The sequencing input was PBMCs or T cells enriched from blood (not recorded which). The receptors shown here come from a woman in her forties or fifties with acute COVID-19. CDR3s include the opening cysteine and the closing phenylalanine or tryptophan. A D gene is named only where the DNA matches it firmly. A row's size may be missing; if present it is once, few, many or a size class.

j_call,v_call,clone_size,d_call,cdr3_nt,cdr3_aa
TRBJ1-1,TRBV18,.,TRBD1,TGTGCCAGCTCACTGGGACAGGACACTGAAGCTTTCTTT,CASSLGQDTEAFF
TRBJ2-3,TRBV27,.,TRBD1,TGTGCCAGCAGTCCCACCTATGGGACAGGGGGCACAGATACGCAGTATTTT,CASSPTYGTGGTDTQYF
TRBJ1-5,TRBV11-2,.,.,TGTGCCAGCAGCTTAGAGCGGGGCAATCAGCCCCAGCATTTT,CASSLERGNQPQHF
TRBJ1-6,TRBV9,.,.,TGTGCCAGCAGCCCTCGGGGGAGCTCCTATAATTCACCCCTCCACTTT,CASSPRGSSYNSPLHF
TRBJ1-3,TRBV19,.,.,TGTGCCAGTAGCCCTGAGACTGGAAACACCATATATTTT,CASSPETGNTIYF
TRBJ1-1,TRBV28,.,TRBD1,TGTGCCAGCAGTCTTAGACAGGGCCCTAACACTGAAGCTTTCTTT,CASSLRQGPNTEAFF
TRBJ2-3,TRBV4-3,.,.,TGCGCCAGCAGCCAAGAGGCCCTAAGAGCGGCCAACACAGATACGCAGTATTTT,CASSQEALRAANTDTQYF
TRBJ2-1,TRBV10-3,.,.,TGTGCCATCAGTGAGTCTTGGGGGGGGGCCGGCGGTGAGCAGTTCTTC,CAISESWGGAGGEQFF
TRBJ1-2,TRBV19,few,.,TGTGCCAGTAGTTCCCAGGGGAGTATCTATGGCTACACCTTC,CASSSQGSIYGYTF
TRBJ1-3,TRBV10-3,.,.,TGTGCCATCAGTGTGCAGGGAGGAAACACCATATATTTT,CAISVQGGNTIYF
TRBJ1-5,TRBV7-8,.,.,TGTGCCAGCAGCTTCGAGCGGGTTCGCAATCAGCCCCAGCATTTT,CASSFERVRNQPQHF
TRBJ1-1,TRBV18,.,.,TGTGCCAGCTCACCAGGAGGGGTGAAGCGCAACACTGAAGCTTTCTTT,CASSPGGVKRNTEAFF
TRBJ2-4,TRBV5-1,.,TRBD2,TGCGCCAGCAGCTTAACTAGCGGCCTAGCCAAAAACATTCAGTACTTC,CASSLTSGLAKNIQYF
TRBJ2-1,TRBV7-9,.,.,TGTGCCAGCAGCTTAGAGCAGGGGGCGGGGGTGAATGAGCAGTTCTTC,CASSLEQGAGVNEQFF
TRBJ2-2,TRBV9,.,.,TGTGCCAGCAGCGTAGCAGGGATAACCGGGGAGCTGTTTTTT,CASSVAGITGELFF
TRBJ1-2,TRBV9,.,.,TGTGCCAGCAGCGTAGATTCCCCAGGGTTTTATGGCTACACCTTC,CASSVDSPGFYGYTF
TRBJ1-2,TRBV24-1,.,.,TGTGCCACCAGTGAAAACGGACAAAGAAGTGGCTACACCTTC,CATSENGQRSGYTF
TRBJ1-6,TRBV27,few,.,TGTGCCAGCAGTTGGGGACTTAATTCACCCCTCCACTTT,CASSWGLNSPLHF
TRBJ2-5,TRBV30,.,TRBD2,TGTGCCTGGAGTGGGGGGGGGACCCAGTACTTC,CAWSGGGTQYF
TRBJ1-3,TRBV6-5,.,TRBD1,TGTGCCAGCAGTTTACAGGGGGCGGGAAACACCATATATTTT,CASSLQGAGNTIYF
TRBJ2-4,TRBV6-1,.,TRBD1,TGTGCCAGCAGGGAAGGACAGGGGGCCAAAAACATTCAGTACTTC,CASREGQGAKNIQYF
TRBJ1-1,TRBV2,.,.,TGTGCCACGATCTCTAACGGTGTGAACACTGAAGCTTTCTTT,CATISNGVNTEAFF
TRBJ2-3,TRBV5-6,.,.,TGTGCCAGCAGCTTGGTGTCAGGCACGCAGTATTTT,CASSLVSGTQYF
TRBJ1-2,TRBV7-9,.,.,TGTGCCAGCAGCTTAGCTCGGGGGTATGGCTACACCTTC,CASSLARGYGYTF
TRBJ1-5,TRBV3-1/TRBV3-2,few,.,TGTGCCAGCAGCCTCTCTGAGCAGCCCCAGCATTTT,CASSLSEQPQHF
TRBJ2-5,TRBV19,.,TRBD2,TGTGCCAGTAGTATGATCGGCGGGGGCCAAGAGACCCAGTACTTC,CASSMIGGGQETQYF
TRBJ2-1,TRBV28,.,.,TGTGCCAGCATGTTGGAGGGGGCAGGCAATGAGCAGTTCTTC,CASMLEGAGNEQFF
TRBJ1-4,TRBV2,.,TRBD1,TGTGCCAGCAGTCGACAGGGCCCGGAGAGTAATGAAAAACTGTTTTTT,CASSRQGPESNEKLFF
TRBJ1-4,TRBV6-1,few,.,TGTGCCAGCAGTGAGGGCCAAGCAACTAATGAAAAACTGTTTTTT,CASSEGQATNEKLFF
TRBJ1-4,TRBV10-3,.,.,TGTGCCATCAGCCCGACAGGAGATGAAAAACTGTTTTTT,CAISPTGDEKLFF
TRBJ1-5,TRBV15,.,.,TGTGCCACCAGCAGAGATGCAGGGTCGAGAAGCAATCAGCCCCAGCATTTT,CATSRDAGSRSNQPQHF
TRBJ2-1,TRBV27,.,.,TGTGCCAGCGCGGCGGGCTCCTACAATGAGCAGTTCTTC,CASAAGSYNEQFF